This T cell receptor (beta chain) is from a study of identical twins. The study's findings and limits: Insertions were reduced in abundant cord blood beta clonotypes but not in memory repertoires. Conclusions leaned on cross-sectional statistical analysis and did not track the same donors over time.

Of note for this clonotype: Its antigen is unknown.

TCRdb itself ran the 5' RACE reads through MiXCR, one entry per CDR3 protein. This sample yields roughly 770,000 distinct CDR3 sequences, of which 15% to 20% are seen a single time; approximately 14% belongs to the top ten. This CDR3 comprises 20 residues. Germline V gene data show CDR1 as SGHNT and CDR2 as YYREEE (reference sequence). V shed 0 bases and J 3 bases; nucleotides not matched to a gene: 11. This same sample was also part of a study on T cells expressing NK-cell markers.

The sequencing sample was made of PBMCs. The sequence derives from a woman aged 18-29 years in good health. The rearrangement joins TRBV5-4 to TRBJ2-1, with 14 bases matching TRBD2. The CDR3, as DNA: TGTGCCAGCAGCTTGGCGGGACTAGCGGGAGCCCCTCACATCTACAATGAGCAGTTCTTC. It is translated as CASSLAGLAGAPHIYNEQFF.